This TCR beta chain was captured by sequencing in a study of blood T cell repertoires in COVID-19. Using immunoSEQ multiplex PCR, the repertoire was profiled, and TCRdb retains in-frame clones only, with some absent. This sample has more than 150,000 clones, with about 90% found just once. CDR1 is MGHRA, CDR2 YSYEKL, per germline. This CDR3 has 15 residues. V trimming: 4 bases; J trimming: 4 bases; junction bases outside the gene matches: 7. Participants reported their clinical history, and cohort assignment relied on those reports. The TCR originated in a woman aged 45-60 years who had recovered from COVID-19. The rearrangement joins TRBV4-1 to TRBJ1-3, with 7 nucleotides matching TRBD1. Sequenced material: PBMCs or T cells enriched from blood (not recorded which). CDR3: CASSPKGGRGNTIYF. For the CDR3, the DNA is TGCGCCAGCAGCCCGAAAGGGGGCAGGGGAAACACCATATATTTT.